This entry lists 9 T cell receptor beta chains sequenced from one sample in a study of blood T cell repertoires in COVID-19. Here immunoSEQ multiplex PCR was the method, and the copy in TCRdb shows in-frame clones only, minus some. The sample yields about 190,000 clones, roughly four fifths seen once. The specimen was peripheral blood. These receptors were taken from a woman between 65 and 79 years old with active or convalescent COVID-19.

This clone was seen a handful of times. V is TRBV11-1 and J is TRBJ1-5, with 10 bases lining up with TRBD1. The CDR3 spans 13 residues. V gave up 5 bases and J gave up 6 bases; unmatched junction bases: 1. Germline CDR1 and CDR2: SGHAT and FQDESV (reference sequence). CDR3 in amino acids: CASSRTGGQPQHF. CDR3 DNA sequence: TGTGCCAGCAGCCGGACAGGGGGTCAGCCCCAGCATTTT.

The rearrangement joins TRBV29-1 to TRBJ1-5, with D perhaps TRBD1 (5 bases). Germline V CDR1 and CDR2: SQVTM, ANQGSEA. V gave up 5 bases and J gave up 9 bases, with 14 bases separating them. CDR3 length equals 12 residues. The CDR3 nucleotides read TGCAGCGTTTACACTGATACAGGGCCCCAGCATTTT. Encoded protein: CSVYTDTGPQHF. The full variable domain, its missing parts supplied by reference TRBV29-1 and TRBJ1-5, is SAVISQKPSRDICQRGTSLTIQCQVDSQVTMMFWYRQQPGQSLTLIATANQGSEATYESGFVIDKFPISRPNLTFSTLTVSNMSPEDSSIYLCSVYTDTGPQHFGDGTRLSIL.

As regards this clone: The junction departs from the called germline gene at one end, perhaps through a read error. The chain is built from TRBV6-5 and TRBJ2-7; 12 positions agree with TRBD2. CDR1 and CDR2 from the germline V gene are MNHEY and SVGAGI. The CDR3 is made up of 16 amino acids. The CDR3 region has the DNA TGTGCCAGCAGTTACTCGATCTCTAGCGGGAGGGCCGCGTTTTTCTTC. This codes for CASSYSISSGRAAFFF.

This clone was detected only a few times. This sequence joins TRBV7-9 and TRBJ2-4; tentative D call: TRBD1 (6 bases). Germline V CDR1 and CDR2: SEHNR, FQNEAQ (reference sequence). The length of the CDR3 is 17 residues. V was pared by 5 bases and J by 0 bases, with 17 bases between. In DNA form, the CDR3 reads TGTGCCAGCAGCCCCCCCAGGGACAACTTAGCCAAAAACATTCAGTACTTC. Its protein product is CASSPPRDNLAKNIQYF.

Worth noting for this clone: One junction end disagrees with the germline gene, perhaps due to a read error. CDR3: CASSLSGGGQFF. The CDR3 DNA reads as TGTGCCAGCAGTCTATCAGGGGGCGGGCAGTTCTTC. The rearrangement links TRBV27 to TRBJ2-1; 8 positions match TRBD1. The CDR3 totals 12 residues. The germline V gene has CDR1 MNHEY and CDR2 SMNVEV (reference sequence).

V usage is TRBV27 and J usage is TRBJ2-3; 9 nucleotides line up with TRBD2. V shed 5 bases and J 6 bases; nucleotides not matched to a gene: 9. The CDR3 contains 15 residues. Germline CDR1 MNHEY, CDR2 SMNVEV (reference sequence). In DNA, the CDR3 is TGTGCCAGCAGTATCCGGACTAGCGCCTCCGATACGCAGTATTTT. This sequence encodes CASSIRTSASDTQYF.

The chain employs TRBV7-3 and TRBJ2-5, with TRBD1 matching 7 bases. This CDR3 is built from 14 residues. Per germline, CDR1 SGHTA and CDR2 FQGTGA. The ends lost 5 bases at V and 4 bases at J; junction bases unmatched: 7. The CDR3 loop is CASSPQGVGETQYF. CDR3 nucleotides: TGTGCCAGCAGCCCTCAGGGGGTCGGAGAGACCCAGTACTTC.

Points on this clone: Other nucleotide sequences in the sample specify the same CDR3. The chain carries TRBV6-1 and TRBJ1-6; D remains unclear. Germline V gene data show CDR1 as MNHNS and CDR2 as SASEGT. The V end was cut by 1 base, the J end by 5 bases, with 3 bases between. This CDR3 has 13 residues. CDR3 protein: CASSEVDNSPLHF. As DNA, the CDR3 is TGTGCCAGCAGTGAAGTCGATAATTCACCCCTCCACTTT.

The CDR3 reads CASSLPGGSYNEQFF. CDR3 bases: TGTGCCAGCAGCCTGCCGGGGGGCTCCTACAATGAGCAGTTCTTC. The V call is TRBV7-9, the J call TRBJ2-1, with 7 bases that match TRBD2. Germline assignment: CDR1 SEHNR and CDR2 FQNEAQ (reference sequence). This CDR3 comprises 15 residues. V lost 5 bases to trimming and J lost 0 bases; unmatched junction nucleotides: 4.